Listed here is a single T cell receptor (beta chain). The data belong to a study of blood T cell repertoires in COVID-19. Measured with immunoSEQ multiplex PCR; TCRdb has only the in-frame clones, and not every one. The repertoire holds some 150,000 clones, with 70% to 90% as singletons. Germline V gives CDR1 MGHRA, CDR2 YSYEKL. V lost 4 bases to trimming and J lost 2 bases; unmatched junction nucleotides: 10. The CDR3 totals 17 residues. The material sequenced was peripheral blood. The receptor comes from a woman aged 55-69 years with acute or convalescent COVID-19. The chain has TRBV4-1 and TRBJ1-5; TRBD1 aligns across 8 bases. The CDR3 is CASSPGQGAVGNQPQHF. The CDR3 DNA sequence: TGCGCCAGCAGCCCCGGACAGGGAGCCGTGGGCAATCAGCCCCAGCATTTT.